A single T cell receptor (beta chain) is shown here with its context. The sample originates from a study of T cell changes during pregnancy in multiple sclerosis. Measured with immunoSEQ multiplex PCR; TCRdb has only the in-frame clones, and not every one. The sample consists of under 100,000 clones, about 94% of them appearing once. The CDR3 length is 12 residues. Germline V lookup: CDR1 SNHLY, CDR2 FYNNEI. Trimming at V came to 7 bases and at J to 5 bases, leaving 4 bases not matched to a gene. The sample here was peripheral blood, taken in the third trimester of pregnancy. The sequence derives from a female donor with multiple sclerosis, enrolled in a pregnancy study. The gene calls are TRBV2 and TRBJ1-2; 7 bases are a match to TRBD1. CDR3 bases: TGTGCCAGCAAGGGGGCTGGTTATGGCTACACCTTC. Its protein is CASKGAGYGYTF. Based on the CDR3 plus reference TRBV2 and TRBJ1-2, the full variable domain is EPEVTQTPSHQVTQMGQEVILRCVPISNHLYFYWYRQILGQKVEFLVSFYNNEISEKSEIFDDQFSVERPDGSNFTLKIRSTKLEDSAMYFCASKGAGYGYTFGSGTRLTVV.